Listed below are T cell receptor beta chains from one sample, sequenced in a study of blood T cell repertoires in COVID-19. Clones were read by immunoSEQ multiplex PCR, and TCRdb kept only the in-frame ones, dropping some. The repertoire holds about 160,000 clones, with 86% as singletons. The sample taken for sequencing was peripheral blood. These receptors came from a man aged 50-59 years with active or convalescent COVID-19. CDR3s include the opening cysteine and the closing phenylalanine or tryptophan. D genes are given only for firm matches. Only some rows state a clone size, as once, few, many or a class for expanded clones.

D gene	V gene	clone size	J gene	CDR3 protein	CDR3 DNA
TRBD1	TRBV9	NA	TRBJ1-6	CASSGTGGAWNNSPLHF	TGTGCCAGCAGCGGGACAGGGGGCGCATGGAATAATTCACCCCTCCACTTT
TRBD2	TRBV9	NA	TRBJ2-4	CASAAPTSGPLAKNIQYF	TGTGCCAGCGCGGCCCCCACTAGCGGGCCCCTAGCCAAAAACATTCAGTACTTC
TRBD1	TRBV10-3	NA	TRBJ1-3	CAISALDRRSGNTIYF	TGTGCCATCAGTGCGCTGGACAGGCGGTCTGGAAACACCATATATTTT
NA	TRBV20-1	once	TRBJ1-2	CSAREAYGYTF	TGCAGTGCTAGAGAAGCCTATGGCTACACCTTC
NA	TRBV30	few	TRBJ1-6	CAWSASGGRGSPLHF	TGTGCCTGGAGTGCTTCGGGCGGGCGGGGATCACCCCTCCACTTT
TRBD1	TRBV3-1/TRBV3-2	few	TRBJ1-4	CASSHPRQGEKLFF	TGTGCCAGCAGCCACCCACGACAGGGCGAAAAACTGTTTTTT
TRBD1	TRBV24-1	NA	TRBJ1-2	CATSDQNRDRVIGGYTF	TGTGCCACCAGTGATCAAAACCGGGACAGGGTGATCGGTGGCTACACCTTC
NA	TRBV2	NA	TRBJ1-4	CASSTGGWGDEKLFF	TGTGCCAGCTCAACGGGAGGTTGGGGTGATGAAAAACTGTTTTTT
NA	TRBV4-3	NA	TRBJ1-3	CASSQDLAGTGNTIYF	TGCGCCAGCAGCCAAGATTTGGCAGGGACTGGAAACACCATATATTTT
TRBD1	TRBV7-9	NA	TRBJ1-1	CASSGPTGDYTEAFF	TGTGCCAGCAGCGGCCCGACAGGGGATTATACTGAAGCTTTCTTT
NA	TRBV28	once	TRBJ2-3	CASSSRAGTDTQYF	TGTGCCAGCAGTTCCAGGGCGGGCACAGATACGCAGTATTTT
TRBD1	TRBV7-2	NA	TRBJ1-2	CASSLAQNRGDGYTF	TGTGCCAGCAGCTTAGCTCAAAACAGGGGGGATGGCTACACCTTC
TRBD1	TRBV6-6	once	TRBJ1-5	CASSGGTGSNQPQHF	TGTGCCAGCAGTGGTGGGACAGGTAGCAATCAGCCCCAGCATTTT
TRBD1	TRBV28	NA	TRBJ2-3	CASRTDRGTDTQYF	TGTGCCAGCAGAACGGACAGGGGCACAGATACGCAGTATTTT
TRBD1	TRBV9	NA	TRBJ1-2	CASSVFGDRGSSLDGYTF	TGTGCCAGCAGCGTCTTCGGGGACAGGGGGTCTAGTCTGGATGGCTACACCTTC
TRBD1	TRBV11-2	NA	TRBJ1-2	CASSLEVTGTYGYTF	TGTGCCAGCAGCTTAGAGGTGACAGGGACGTATGGCTACACCTTC
NA	TRBV19	NA	TRBJ1-1	CASSIHLRREAFF	TGTGCCAGTAGTATCCATTTAAGGCGGGAAGCTTTCTTT
NA	TRBV7-9	few	TRBJ1-3	CASSHSNTGTGNTIYF	TGTGCCAGCAGCCATTCCAATACAGGGACTGGAAACACCATATATTTT
TRBD1	TRBV7-8	NA	TRBJ1-2	CASSLRQGQNYGYTF	TGTGCCAGCAGCTTGCGACAGGGGCAGAATTATGGCTACACCTTC
TRBD1	TRBV29-1	few	TRBJ2-7	CSVEGGDRVSEQYF	TGCAGCGTTGAGGGGGGGGACAGGGTATCCGAGCAGTACTTC
TRBD1	TRBV5-8	NA	TRBJ1-6	CASSFPGQGNSPLHF	TGTGCCAGCAGCTTTCCGGGACAGGGGAATTCACCCCTCCACTTT
TRBD2	TRBV29-1	NA	TRBJ2-5	CSVERSSGQETQYF	TGCAGCGTTGAGAGGTCTAGCGGCCAAGAGACCCAGTACTTC